This T cell receptor beta chain was sequenced during a study of blood T cell repertoires in COVID-19 (dated by TCRdb to the early 2020s). Regarding the research as a whole: Samples from collaborators originated in the United States, Italy and Spain and spanned both the acute and convalescent phases of COVID-19. The material from the prospective study consisted of cDNA or gDNA derived from T cells, B-cell-depleted T cells, or PBMCs. The dataset comprised deeply sampled blood TCRbeta repertoires from subjects exposed to, actively infected with, or recovered from COVID-19. The repertoires were released in a freely available public database meant as a resource for research on the immune response to SARS-CoV-2. Samples came from the ongoing ImmuneRACE study (first 160 participants) plus 1,254 subjects from 6 global collaborators. The sample metadata nearly always contained a de-identified subject ID, COVID-19 status, age in years and sex. Where available, HLA class I and class II types were taken from metadata supplied by the sample provider and were not determined by assay-based typing. General study outcomes and caveats: The quantity of clinical and demographic metadata differed by source and by participant and was supplied without curation.

TCRbeta CDR3 regions were amplified from genomic DNA using the immunoSEQ Assay, a bias-controlled multiplex PCR. In the paper's pipeline: The number of nucleated cells in each sample was estimated from the amplification of reference gene primers within the assay. To quantify the absolute abundance of each unique TCRbeta CDR3 rearrangement, sequence reads were collapsed and filtered. For each sample, productive Simpson clonality was calculated as the square root of Simpson's diversity index across productive rearrangements. This is the immuneACCESS table as TCRdb keeps it, with only in-frame sequences that have V and J called. A part of the clones is gone; compared with another copy, unresolved V genes explain less than half, and the rest is unexplained. V, J and clone size derive from that table, while D and trimming were established from the DNA sequence. Recorded for this sample are more than 95,000 clones; about 76% of them occurred a single time. The top ten hold roughly a fifth of the sample.

Whole blood was collected in K2EDTA tubes by collaborating institutions according to the institutions' own protocols. For TCRbeta analysis, collaborators shipped samples in one of three forms: frozen whole blood, isolated PBMCs, or DNA extracted from either of those sample types. About this clone: What antigen it recognizes has not been identified. No base quality values were provided; no much bigger clone lies one nucleotide off.

The CDR1 and CDR2 encoded by the germline V gene are ENHRY and SYGVKD. V loses 0 bases at its end and J loses 1 base; junction bases beyond the gene matches: 3. From cysteine to phenylalanine, the CDR3 is 16 amino acids long. The only DNA kept is the CDR3, 48 bases in frame from the first base. The TCR sequence derives from a woman between 65 and 79 years old with acute or convalescent COVID-19. Rearrangement joined TRBV10-3 to TRBJ2-1; a stretch of 7 junction bases matches TRBD2. Material: peripheral blood. At the DNA level, the sequence is TGTGCCATCAGTGAGTCGTGGGAGGGGTCCTACAATGAGCAGTTCTTC. This translates into CAISESWEGSYNEQFF.